This T cell receptor (beta chain) emerged from a study of PD-L1 blockade in urothelial cancer. TCRdb's copy holds only in-frame clones and misses some; the assay was immunoSEQ multiplex PCR. The profile shows roughly 95,000 clones, around 87% of them singletons. Time point defined: pretreatment peripheral blood. The J segment lost 2 bases and the V segment lost 3 bases, leaving 7 bases of the junction unmatched. The CDR3 has 16 residues. Germline values: CDR1 KGHSH, CDR2 LQKENI. The TCR comes from a man aged 60 to 69 with urothelial cancer. The chain carries TRBV18 and TRBJ2-3; 8 bases are shared with TRBD2. Sequences were derived from PBMCs, sampled around atezolizumab (anti-PD-L1) treatment. CDR3 in amino acids: CASSPEAGGYTDTQYF. The DNA for the CDR3 is TGTGCCAGCTCACCGGAGGCGGGAGGCTACACAGATACGCAGTATTTT.